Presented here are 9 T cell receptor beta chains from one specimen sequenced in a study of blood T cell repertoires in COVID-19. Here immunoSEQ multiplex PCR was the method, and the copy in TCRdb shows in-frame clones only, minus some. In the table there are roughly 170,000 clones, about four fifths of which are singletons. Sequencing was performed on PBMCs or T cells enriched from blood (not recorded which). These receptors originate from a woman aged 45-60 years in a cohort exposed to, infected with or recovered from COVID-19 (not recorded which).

The CDR3 region is CASSLMGGAKYF. DNA for the CDR3: TGTGCCAGCAGCTTAATGGGGGGTGCGAAGTACTTC. The chain has TRBV7-3 and TRBJ2-7; a possible D gene is TRBD2 (6 bases). This CDR3 has 12 amino acids. Germline V gene data show CDR1 as SGHTA and CDR2 as FQGTGA. V lost 1 base to trimming and J lost 11 bases, with 12 bases between them.

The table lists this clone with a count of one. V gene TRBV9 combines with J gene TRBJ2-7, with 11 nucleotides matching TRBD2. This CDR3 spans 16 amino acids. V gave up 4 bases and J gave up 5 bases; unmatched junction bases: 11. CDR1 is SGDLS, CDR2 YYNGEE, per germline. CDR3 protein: CASSPGLAGGYHEQYF. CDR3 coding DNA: TGTGCCAGCAGCCCAGGGTTAGCGGGAGGGTACCACGAGCAGTACTTC.

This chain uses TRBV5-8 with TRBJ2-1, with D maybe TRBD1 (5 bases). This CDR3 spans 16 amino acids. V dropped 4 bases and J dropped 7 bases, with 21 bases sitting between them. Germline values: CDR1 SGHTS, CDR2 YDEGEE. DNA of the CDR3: TGTGCCAGCAGCCCTCCCGTGACAGTTCGGCAAAATGAGCAGTTCTTC. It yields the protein CASSPPVTVRQNEQFF.

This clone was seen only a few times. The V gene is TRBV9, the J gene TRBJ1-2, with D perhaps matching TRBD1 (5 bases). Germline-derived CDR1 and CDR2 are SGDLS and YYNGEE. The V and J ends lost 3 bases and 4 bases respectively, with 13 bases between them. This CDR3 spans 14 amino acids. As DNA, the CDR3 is TGTGCCAGCAGCGCGGGGGACGGACTCTATGGCTACACCTTC. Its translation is CASSAGDGLYGYTF.

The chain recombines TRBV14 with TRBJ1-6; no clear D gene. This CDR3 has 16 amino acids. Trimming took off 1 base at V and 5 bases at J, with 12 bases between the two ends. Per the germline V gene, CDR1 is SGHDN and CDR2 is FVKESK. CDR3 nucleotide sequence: TGTGCCAGCAGCCAAGTTGGCGGGGATGATAATTCACCCCTCCACTTT. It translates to CASSQVGGDDNSPLHF.

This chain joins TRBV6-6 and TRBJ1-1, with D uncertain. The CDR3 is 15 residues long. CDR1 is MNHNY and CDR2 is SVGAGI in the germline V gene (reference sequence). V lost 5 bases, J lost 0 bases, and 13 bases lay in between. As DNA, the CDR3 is TGTGCCAGCAGTCCACAGCGGGGTCTGAACACTGAAGCTTTCTTT. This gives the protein CASSPQRGLNTEAFF.

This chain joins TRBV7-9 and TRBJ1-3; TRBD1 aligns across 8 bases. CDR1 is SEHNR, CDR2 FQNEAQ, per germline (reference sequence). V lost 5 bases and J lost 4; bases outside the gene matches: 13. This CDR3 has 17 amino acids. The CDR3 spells CASSRLATGGIGNTIYF. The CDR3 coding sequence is TGTGCCAGCAGCCGGCTGGCCACAGGGGGAATCGGAAACACCATATATTTT.

The CDR3 DNA reads as TGTGCCAGCAGCGTAGATGGGACAGGCCTTGTTAGCTCCTATAATTCACCCCTCCACTTT. It translates to CASSVDGTGLVSSYNSPLHF. The rearrangement uses TRBV9 and TRBJ1-6; 8 nucleotides line up with TRBD1. Trimming cost V 0 bases and J 0 bases; bases outside gene matches: 11. Germline V gene lookup returns CDR1 SGDLS and CDR2 YYNGEE. The CDR3 extends over 20 amino acids.

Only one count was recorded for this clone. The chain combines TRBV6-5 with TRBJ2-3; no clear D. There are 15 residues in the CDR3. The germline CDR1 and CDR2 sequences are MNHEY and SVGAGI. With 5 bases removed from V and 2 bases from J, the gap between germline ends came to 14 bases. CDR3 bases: TGTGCCAGCAGTCTGACAAACAGTTACACAGATACGCAGTATTTT. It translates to CASSLTNSYTDTQYF.